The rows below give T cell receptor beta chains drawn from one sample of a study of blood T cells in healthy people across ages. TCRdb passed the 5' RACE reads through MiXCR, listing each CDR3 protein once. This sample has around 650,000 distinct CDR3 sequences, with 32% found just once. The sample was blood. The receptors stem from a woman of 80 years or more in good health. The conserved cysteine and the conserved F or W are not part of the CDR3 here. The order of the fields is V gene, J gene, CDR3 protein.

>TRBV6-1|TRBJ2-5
ASRAGGPGETQY
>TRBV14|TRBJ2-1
ASSQLAGLGNEQF
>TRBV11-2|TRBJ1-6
ASSLIDRSNSPLH
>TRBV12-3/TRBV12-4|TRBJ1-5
ASSYGWNQPQH
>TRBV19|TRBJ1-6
ASSIDRGPYSPLH
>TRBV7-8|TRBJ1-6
ASSDSDFRDALH
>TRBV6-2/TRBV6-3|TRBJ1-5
ASSRTGTGYQPQH
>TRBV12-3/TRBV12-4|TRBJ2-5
ASTKGGVGETQY
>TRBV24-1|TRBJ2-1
ATSDLGLARGEQF
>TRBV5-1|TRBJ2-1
ASSLVGSNNEQF
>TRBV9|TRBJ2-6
ASSVGGPSGANVLT
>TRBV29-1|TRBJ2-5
SVGRTGLVPWETQY
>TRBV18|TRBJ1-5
ASSPREGLQDQPQH
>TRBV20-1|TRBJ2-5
SARGMGTQETQY
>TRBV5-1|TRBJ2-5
ASSLLRGRKETQY
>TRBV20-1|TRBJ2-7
SARPGTGGTPHEQY
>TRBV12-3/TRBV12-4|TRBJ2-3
ASSEPGPGDTQY
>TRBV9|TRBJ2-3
ASSAQGLAGGDTDTQY
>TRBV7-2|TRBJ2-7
ASSYDGLGEQY
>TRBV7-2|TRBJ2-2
ASSLSRAPGELF
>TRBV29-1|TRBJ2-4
SVEGDKNIQY
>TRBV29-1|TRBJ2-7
SVETGGYEQY
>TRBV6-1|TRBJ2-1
ASVRMSGSYNEQF
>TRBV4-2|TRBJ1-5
ASSQQDREDRPQH
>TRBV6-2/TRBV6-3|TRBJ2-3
ASRPLSLTSGGSDTQY
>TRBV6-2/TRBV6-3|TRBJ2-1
ASSYKADNEQF
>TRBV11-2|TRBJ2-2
ASSRTARQERTGELF
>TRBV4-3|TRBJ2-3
ASSQGQRRTDTQY
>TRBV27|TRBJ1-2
ATRGVGGDGYT
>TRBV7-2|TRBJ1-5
ASSLLAGNNQPQH
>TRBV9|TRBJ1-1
ASSVAPGIGGTEAF
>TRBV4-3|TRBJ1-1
ASSQRIQGTTEAF
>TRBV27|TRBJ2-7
ASRGGSFPEQY
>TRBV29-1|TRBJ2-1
SVDGTYNEQF
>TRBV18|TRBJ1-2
ASSREEGPNYGYT
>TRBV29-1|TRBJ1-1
SVVADNTEAF
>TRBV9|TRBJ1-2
ASSSRDRGEINYGYT
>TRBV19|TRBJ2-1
ASNGRPGEQF
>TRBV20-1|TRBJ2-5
SARVGLEVETQY
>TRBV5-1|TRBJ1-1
ASSLQTHNTEAF
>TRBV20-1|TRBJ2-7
SARDTLGAYEQY
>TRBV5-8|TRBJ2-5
ASSLRHPRGRTSKTQY
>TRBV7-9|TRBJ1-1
ASSLRQDSGAF
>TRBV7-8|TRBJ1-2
ASSPKGQGSYGYT
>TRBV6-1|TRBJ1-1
ASSSPGLTEAF
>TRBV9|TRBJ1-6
ASRGGQPNSPLH
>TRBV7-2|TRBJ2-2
ASSLDRVWTGELF
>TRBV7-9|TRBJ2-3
ASSLGRATSTDTDTQY
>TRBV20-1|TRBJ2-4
SASSLAPGEQY
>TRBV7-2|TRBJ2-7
ASSPQPGQGYEQY
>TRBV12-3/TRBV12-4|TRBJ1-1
ASSLTGPMGDTEAF
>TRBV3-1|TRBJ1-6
ASSQLHSNSPLH
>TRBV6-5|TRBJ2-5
ASSPRGRGDGETQY
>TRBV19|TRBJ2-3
ASSGGYSGTDTQY
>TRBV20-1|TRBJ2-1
SASKPMSTAGAYNEQF
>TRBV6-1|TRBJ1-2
ASSEGGRGYT